This entry describes one T cell receptor (beta chain). Its antigen is not identified. This specimen comes from a study of CD8+ T cells in alopecia areata. Study results and limitations: Among the 100 top clones, expanded CD8+ clones, like scalp clonality, were significantly decreased by tofacitinib.

The treatment denotes: oral pan-JAK inhibitor, 5-10 mg twice daily. Germline V CDR1 and CDR2: SEHNR, FQNEAQ (reference sequence). The junction had 4 bases not matched to a gene; V was cut back by 5 bases and J by 2 bases. This CDR3 comprises 15 residues. The authors extracted RNA and reverse transcribed it into cDNA as the sequencing template. Here immunoSEQ multiplex PCR was the method, and the copy in TCRdb shows in-frame clones only, minus some. The sample holds over 95,000 clones, 56% seen once. Sequenced material: CD4+ T cells sorted from blood, taken at week 24, from a patient treated with tofacitinib. This receptor was identified in a human donor with alopecia areata. The chain combines TRBV7-9 with TRBJ2-2, with TRBD1 identical over 8 bases. CDR3 amino acids: CASSPGQGNTGELFF. In DNA, the CDR3 is TGTGCCAGCAGCCCAGGACAGGGCAACACCGGGGAGCTGTTTTTT.